The clone carrying this TCR beta chain was seen more than once but under ten times. Its antigen is not identified. This entry is derived from a study of cytomegalovirus exposure and HLA in healthy donors. Study-level background: The study placed around 85% of its approximately 430 genotyped donors in the Caucasian-associated ancestry cluster. Overall study results and limits: Sequencing had likely introduced a cluster of highly shared sequence variants as an artifact.

Trimming stripped 3 bases from V and 4 bases from J, with 13 bases between. CDR3 size: 15 residues. Per germline, CDR1 SGHRS and CDR2 YFSETQ. Use of 60 Vbeta and 13 Jbeta primers characterized the PCR. Produced via immunoSEQ multiplex PCR; TCRdb's table is partial and in-frame only. The sample carries under 150,000 clones, 70% to 80% recorded once. The V gene is TRBV5-1, the J gene TRBJ2-2; a possible D gene is TRBD1 (6 bases). Source material: PBMCs. This clonotype was sampled from a woman in her fifties or sixties in good health and CMV-seropositive. CDR3 bases: TGCGCCAGCAGCTCACAGGGTATCGGCACCGGGGAGCTGTTTTTT. Translated: CASSSQGIGTGELFF.